A selection of T cell receptor beta chains follows, all from one sample in a study of cytomegalovirus exposure and HLA in healthy donors. Profiled with immunoSEQ multiplex PCR; TCRdb holds only in-frame clones, not every one. The sample contains fewer than 110,000 clones, 85% of which appear only once. Sequences were obtained from PBMCs. Receptor source: a man younger than 45 in good health and CMV-seronegative. The CDR3 runs from the conserved cysteine through the conserved F or W. D genes are given only for firm matches. Some rows mark clone size as missing; the rest say once, few, many or name a class of expanded clone.

size: once
V: TRBV6-5
D: TRBD1
J: TRBJ1-6
CDR3: CASSRDRDPNSPLHF
DNA: TGTGCCAGCAGCCGGGACAGGGACCCTAATTCACCCCTCCACTTT

size: NA
V: TRBV10-3
D: NA
J: TRBJ2-4
CDR3: CAISSSPGGTGNIQYF
DNA: TGTGCCATCAGTTCAAGCCCGGGGGGCACGGGAAACATTCAGTACTTC

size: NA
V: TRBV6-5
D: TRBD1
J: TRBJ1-4
CDR3: CASSARQGRSEKLFF
DNA: TGTGCCAGCAGCGCCCGACAGGGAAGGAGTGAAAAACTGTTTTTT

size: NA
V: TRBV15
D: TRBD1
J: TRBJ2-1
CDR3: CATSRGRGQGYNEQFF
DNA: TGTGCCACCAGCAGAGGTCGGGGACAGGGCTACAATGAGCAGTTCTTC

size: few
V: TRBV6-4
D: NA
J: TRBJ2-3
CDR3: CASSERGGETDTQYF
DNA: TGTGCCAGCAGTGAAAGGGGGGGGGAGACAGATACGCAGTATTTT

size: NA
V: TRBV6-1
D: TRBD1
J: TRBJ2-5
CDR3: CASSEVPRQGQETQYF
DNA: TGTGCCAGCAGTGAAGTTCCGCGACAGGGGCAAGAGACCCAGTACTTC

size: NA
V: TRBV5-6
D: TRBD1
J: TRBJ1-2
CDR3: CASSPGQLGGYTF
DNA: TGTGCCAGCAGCCCGGGACAGTTGGGGGGCTACACCTTC

size: few
V: TRBV5-1
D: TRBD1
J: TRBJ1-1
CDR3: CASSHRQGWNTEAFF
DNA: TGCGCCAGCAGCCACCGACAGGGCTGGAACACTGAAGCTTTCTTT

size: NA
V: TRBV11-1
D: TRBD1
J: TRBJ1-6
CDR3: CASSKGAGGSSPLHF
DNA: TGTGCCAGCAGCAAAGGGGCAGGGGGCAGTTCACCCCTCCACTTT

size: once
V: TRBV15
D: TRBD1
J: TRBJ2-7
CDR3: CATSRAWTGALYEQYF
DNA: TGTGCCACCAGCAGAGCCTGGACAGGGGCCCTTTACGAGCAGTACTTC

size: NA
V: TRBV7-2
D: NA
J: TRBJ2-7
CDR3: CASIETGIFSHEQYF
DNA: TGTGCCAGCATCGAAACAGGGATCTTCAGTCACGAGCAGTACTTC

size: NA
V: TRBV6-5
D: NA
J: TRBJ1-5
CDR3: CASRNRENQPQHF
DNA: TGTGCCAGCCGCAACAGGGAAAACCAGCCCCAGCATTTT

size: NA
V: TRBV28
D: NA
J: TRBJ2-3
CDR3: CASGGATDTQYF
DNA: TGTGCCAGCGGGGGGGCGACAGATACGCAGTATTTT

size: NA
V: TRBV5-1
D: TRBD1
J: TRBJ1-3
CDR3: CASSLKRGPGNTIYF
DNA: TGCGCCAGCAGCCTCAAAAGGGGGCCCGGAAACACCATATATTTT

size: NA
V: TRBV7-2
D: TRBD2
J: TRBJ2-7
CDR3: CASSLVRLAGGFGGDEQYF
DNA: TGTGCCAGCAGCTTAGTAAGACTAGCGGGAGGCTTCGGGGGTGACGAGCAGTACTTC

size: NA
V: TRBV7-8
D: NA
J: TRBJ1-1
CDR3: CASSLGPGAEAFF
DNA: TGTGCCAGCAGCTTAGGCCCAGGGGCCGAAGCTTTCTTT

size: NA
V: TRBV4-3
D: TRBD1
J: TRBJ2-1
CDR3: CASSQGPAAWTGDNEQFF
DNA: TGCGCCAGCAGCCAAGGCCCCGCAGCGTGGACAGGGGACAATGAGCAGTTCTTC

size: NA
V: TRBV15
D: TRBD1
J: TRBJ1-5
CDR3: CATSKDREAWQPQHF
DNA: TGTGCCACCAGCAAGGACAGGGAGGCCTGGCAGCCCCAGCATTTT

size: NA
V: TRBV5-1
D: NA
J: TRBJ2-6
CDR3: CASSLVGRSSGANVLTF
DNA: TGCGCCAGCAGCTTGGTTGGTCGGAGCTCTGGGGCCAACGTCCTGACTTTC

size: NA
V: TRBV27
D: NA
J: TRBJ1-2
CDR3: CASSLPGNGYTF
DNA: TGTGCCAGCAGTTTACCGGGAAATGGCTACACCTTC

size: NA
V: TRBV7-8
D: NA
J: TRBJ2-2
CDR3: CASRAQGAGELFF
DNA: TGTGCCAGCAGGGCCCAAGGGGCTGGGGAGCTGTTTTTT

size: NA
V: TRBV19
D: NA
J: TRBJ1-5
CDR3: CASSIGRGNQPQHF
DNA: TGTGCCAGTAGTATTGGCAGGGGCAATCAGCCCCAGCATTTT

size: NA
V: TRBV29-1
D: TRBD2
J: TRBJ2-7
CDR3: CSVEGASGRSYEQYF
DNA: TGCAGCGTTGAGGGGGCTAGCGGGAGGTCCTACGAGCAGTACTTC

size: NA
V: TRBV7-3
D: TRBD1
J: TRBJ2-7
CDR3: CASSLSEGASSYEQYF
DNA: TGTGCCAGCAGCTTAAGCGAGGGGGCTAGCTCCTACGAGCAGTACTTC

size: NA
V: TRBV19
D: NA
J: TRBJ2-7
CDR3: CASSIYGSDEQYF
DNA: TGTGCCAGTAGTATATATGGCAGCGACGAGCAGTACTTC

size: NA
V: TRBV19
D: TRBD1
J: TRBJ1-1
CDR3: CASSPRQGYTEAFF
DNA: TGTGCCAGTAGTCCAAGACAGGGGTACACTGAAGCTTTCTTT

size: NA
V: TRBV9
D: NA
J: TRBJ2-1
CDR3: CASSVGSRGENEQFF
DNA: TGTGCCAGCAGCGTAGGGTCCAGGGGCGAAAATGAGCAGTTCTTC

size: NA
V: TRBV5-6
D: TRBD2
J: TRBJ2-5
CDR3: CASSSPLGLAGGETQYF
DNA: TGTGCCAGCAGCTCACCACTTGGACTAGCGGGGGGAGAGACCCAGTACTTC

size: few
V: TRBV6-5
D: NA
J: TRBJ2-7
CDR3: CASSYSGEQYF
DNA: TGTGCCAGCAGTTACAGCGGGGAGCAGTACTTC

size: NA
V: TRBV6-1
D: TRBD1
J: TRBJ1-3
CDR3: CASSADRGVSGNTIYF
DNA: TGTGCCAGCAGTGCCGACAGGGGGGTGTCTGGAAACACCATATATTTT

size: NA
V: TRBV5-3
D: NA
J: TRBJ1-3
CDR3: CARSPASGSVNSGNTIYF
DNA: TGTGCCAGAAGCCCGGCTTCGGGATCCGTTAACTCTGGAAACACCATATATTTT

size: few
V: TRBV28
D: NA
J: TRBJ2-7
CDR3: CASSLGQGMTYEQYF
DNA: TGTGCCAGCAGTTTAGGGCAGGGCATGACCTACGAGCAGTACTTC

size: NA
V: TRBV9
D: NA
J: TRBJ1-6
CDR3: CASSVDPTDVSSYNSPLHF
DNA: TGTGCCAGCAGCGTAGATCCCACAGATGTGAGCTCCTATAATTCACCCCTCCACTTT

size: NA
V: TRBV4-1
D: NA
J: TRBJ1-6
CDR3: CASSQGMGQQLLHRPPLHF
DNA: TGCGCCAGCAGCCAAGGGATGGGGCAGCAGCTTTTGCATCGGCCACCCCTCCACTTT

size: NA
V: TRBV28
D: TRBD2
J: TRBJ2-1
CDR3: CASSSLPGLARSSYNEQFF
DNA: TGTGCCAGCAGTTCCCTACCGGGACTAGCGCGAAGCTCCTACAATGAGCAGTTCTTC

size: NA
V: TRBV7-9
D: TRBD2
J: TRBJ2-1
CDR3: CASTRDWTSFPNEQFF
DNA: TGTGCCAGCACCCGCGACTGGACTAGCTTTCCCAATGAGCAGTTCTTC

size: NA
V: TRBV6-5
D: NA
J: TRBJ1-1
CDR3: CASSYSGRGNTEAFF
DNA: TGTGCCAGCAGTTACTCAGGGCGGGGGAACACTGAAGCTTTCTTT

size: NA
V: TRBV5-1
D: TRBD1
J: TRBJ1-3
CDR3: CASSLGQGNTIYF
DNA: TGCGCCAGCAGCCTCGGACAGGGTAACACCATATATTTT

size: NA
V: TRBV4-1
D: NA
J: TRBJ2-3
CDR3: CASSREALVLGPDTQYF
DNA: TGCGCCAGCAGCCGAGAGGCCCTCGTCCTGGGGCCAGATACGCAGTATTTT

size: NA
V: TRBV18
D: NA
J: TRBJ1-5
CDR3: CASSLSAGAREPQHF
DNA: TGTGCCAGCTCTCTCTCGGCGGGGGCCAGAGAGCCCCAGCATTTT

size: NA
V: TRBV5-5
D: NA
J: TRBJ1-5
CDR3: CASSLSGYQPQHF
DNA: TGTGCCAGCAGCTTGTCGGGGTATCAGCCCCAGCATTTT

size: NA
V: TRBV25-1
D: TRBD1
J: TRBJ2-1
CDR3: CASGGPGTEYNEQFF
DNA: TGTGCCAGCGGAGGACCCGGGACAGAATACAATGAGCAGTTCTTC

size: NA
V: TRBV6-1
D: NA
J: TRBJ2-7
CDR3: CASSDRQGSYF
DNA: TGTGCCAGCAGTGATAGGCAGGGGTCGTACTTC